The 7 T cell receptor beta chains below all came from one sample that was sequenced in a study of blood T cells in healthy people across ages. Together with a sample-barcoded 5' primer, a J-beta primer mix was included in a second PCR lasting about 6 to 12 cycles. A single record per CDR3 protein comes from TCRdb applying MiXCR to the 5' RACE reads. The table has roughly 1 million distinct CDR3 sequences, about 25% seen once. The sample was also linked to a second study, of T cells of mothers and their children.

Specimen: blood. Receptors originate from a girl aged 2-10 years in good health.

This clonotype has only a few counts. The chain has TRBV6-5 and TRBJ2-5; 8 bases are a match to TRBD2. The CDR3 extends over 14 amino acids. Per the germline V gene, CDR1 is MNHEY and CDR2 is SVGAGI. After removal of 1 base from V and 4 bases from J, the junction contained 2 bases not matched to a gene. The CDR3 sequence: CASSYWAGGETQYF. The CDR3 nucleotides read TGTGCCAGCAGTTACTGGGCGGGGGGAGAGACCCAGTACTTC.

The rearrangement uses TRBV11-2 and TRBJ2-1, with 9 nucleotides matching TRBD2. V dropped 4 bases and J dropped 8; count of bases not matched to a gene: 15. CDR1 and CDR2 (germline): SGHAT, FQNNGV. This CDR3 contains 17 residues. The CDR3: CASSSPGGSGSTDEQFF. CDR3 nucleotide sequence: TGTGCCAGCAGCTCCCCAGGGGGTAGCGGGAGCACCGATGAGCAGTTCTTC. Combining the CDR3 with reference TRBV11-2 and TRBJ2-1 gives the whole variable domain EAGVAQSPRYKIIEKRQSVAFWCNPISGHATLYWYQQILGQGPKLLIQFQNNGVVDDSQLPKDRFSAERLKGVDSTLKIQPAKLEDSAVYLCASSSPGGSGSTDEQFFGPGTRLTVL.

This clonotype was counted only a few times. Here the CDR3 DNA reads TGTGCCAGCAGTCCCACAAGGGGCATTCAGTACTTC. Protein sequence: CASSPTRGIQYF. The rearrangement joins TRBV6-2 or TRBV6-3 to TRBJ2-4, with D tentatively TRBD1 (5 bases). The V end was cut by 5 bases, the J end by 9 bases, with 11 bases between. Germline CDR1 is MNHEY and CDR2 is SVGEGT. There are 12 residues in the CDR3.

In this sample, this clonotype turned up a few times. The rearrangement joins TRBV29-1 to TRBJ2-7, with D possibly called TRBD1 or TRBD2 (6 bases each). Deletions cut 0 bases from V and 4 bases from J, with 16 bases between. CDR1 is SQVTM and CDR2 is ANQGSEA in the germline V gene. This CDR3 spans 15 amino acids. In DNA, the CDR3 is TGCAGCGTTGAAGATCACGCAGGGGAGGAATACGAGCAGTACTTC. It is translated as CSVEDHAGEEYEQYF.

The V gene is TRBV5-1, the J gene TRBJ1-2; 11 bases line up with TRBD1. Germline V lookup: CDR1 SGHRS, CDR2 YFSETQ. This CDR3 spans 15 amino acids. Trimming at V came to 2 bases and at J to 6 bases, leaving 6 bases not matched to a gene. Here the CDR3 reads CASSFGTGGLDGYTF. CDR3 nucleotide sequence: TGCGCCAGCAGCTTCGGGACAGGGGGATTGGATGGCTACACCTTC.

The table lists this clonotype with a few counts. The V and J genes are TRBV2 and TRBJ2-3; no reliable D call. V was clipped by 5 bases and J by 2 bases, with 8 bases between them. The CDR3 extends over 13 amino acids. Germline V lookup: CDR1 SNHLY, CDR2 FYNNEI. The CDR3 DNA reads as TGTGCCAGCAGTAACGAGCCCACAGATACGCAGTATTTT. As protein: CASSNEPTDTQYF.

The rearrangement uses TRBV9 and TRBJ2-5; the match to TRBD1 covers 10 bases. With V trimmed by 3 bases and J by 0 bases, 11 bases remained unmatched. The V gene's germline CDR1 is SGDLS and CDR2 YYNGEE. This CDR3 is built from 18 residues. The CDR3 reads CASSATGGDWRYQETQYF. In DNA, the CDR3 is TGTGCCAGCAGCGCGACAGGGGGCGATTGGAGGTACCAAGAGACCCAGTACTTC.